This TCR beta chain came from a study of cytomegalovirus exposure and HLA in healthy donors. Whole-study context: The platform used for the 120 or so validation repertoires matched that of the 666 first-cohort repertoires, a later analysis reported.

General study results and limits: In vitro data verified a few CMV-associated chains as specific for CMV antigens. Reportedly, diagnosis of cytomegalovirus status by the classifier showed high specificity and sensitivity.

The method was immunoSEQ multiplex PCR; TCRdb's version includes in-frame clones alone and lacks a portion of them. This repertoire shows about 200,000 clones, around 90% found once; its top ten account for 1.5% to 2%. The donors were part of the 120-subject validation cohort, which stood apart from the roughly 670-subject first cohort. Losses at the gene ends were 6 bases for V and 5 bases for J; bases not matched to a gene: 5. The CDR3 contains 13 residues. Germline V gene lookup returns CDR1 LGHNT and CDR2 FRNRAP. Comment on this clone: The antigen is undetermined.

This TCR came from a young woman in good health and CMV-seropositive. The V call is TRBV12-5, the J call TRBJ1-2, with 8 positions matching TRBD1. The material sequenced was PBMCs. CDR3: CASGRTGTYGYTF. CDR3 nucleotides: TGTGCTAGTGGCCGGACAGGGACGTATGGCTACACCTTC.